These 27 T cell receptor beta chains came from one sample sequenced in a study of T-cell memory formation after mild COVID-19. Via MiXCR, TCRdb re-called the 5' RACE reads, giving one row per CDR3 protein. The sample carries a few hundred thousand distinct CDR3 sequences, approximately 24% recorded once. The sequenced sample consisted of PBMCs or a T cell subset sorted from them (not recorded which). These receptors were obtained from an adult woman who had mild COVID-19 (a few samples of this study predate the infection). Cell type and time point are not known.

The chain uses TRBV7-9 and TRBJ2-1; 10 bases are a match to TRBD2. The CDR3 consists of 16 residues. Germline-derived CDR1 and CDR2 are SEHNR and FQNEAQ (reference sequence). V shed 4 bases, J shed 7 bases, and the junction held 10 bases outside the gene matches. The CDR3, as DNA: TGTGCCAGCAGCTCCAAGCGGGAGGGCCTAGGAAATGAGCAGTTCTTC. It translates to CASSSKREGLGNEQFF. The whole variable domain, filled in from reference TRBV7-9 and TRBJ2-1, reads DTGVSQNPRHKITKRGQNVTFRCDPISEHNRLYWYRQTLGQGPEFLTYFQNEAQLEKSRLLSDRFSAERPKGSFSTLEIQRTEQGDSAMYLCASSSKREGLGNEQFFGPGTRLTVL.

V is TRBV7-9 and J is TRBJ2-3, with D possibly being TRBD1 (5 bases). CDR1 and CDR2 from the germline V gene are SEHNR and FQNEAQ (reference sequence). Trimming took 2 bases from V and 4 from J, leaving 10 bases between them. This CDR3 is 14 amino acids long. Here the CDR3 reads CASSLMGPADTQYF. The DNA of the CDR3 is TGTGCCAGCAGCTTAATGGGGCCGGCAGATACGCAGTATTTT.

Only a few counts were recorded for this clonotype. The rearrangement joins TRBV5-5 to TRBJ1-2; D gene unclear. The CDR3 spans 14 residues. CDR1 is SGHKS and CDR2 is YYEKEE in the germline V gene (reference sequence). V gave up 1 base and J gave up 6 bases, with 13 bases separating them. CDR3 in amino acids: CASSLRRAVDGYTF. Written as DNA, the CDR3 is TGTGCCAGCAGCTTGCGACGGGCCGTCGATGGCTACACCTTC.

The chain couples TRBV5-5 to TRBJ2-5, with TRBD1 matching over 7 bases. V shed 3 bases, J shed 7 bases, and the junction held 12 bases outside the gene matches. CDR3 length: 15 amino acids. Looked up from germline, CDR1 is SGHKS and CDR2 is YYEKEE (reference sequence). Here the CDR3 DNA reads TGTGCCAGCAGCTCCGGACAGGCGAAAGGGAGGACCCAGTACTTC. It codes for CASSSGQAKGRTQYF.

The chain couples TRBV19 to TRBJ1-2, with D maybe TRBD1 (5 bases). The germline V gene has CDR1 LNHDA and CDR2 SQIVND (reference sequence). The V end lost 4 bases, the J end lost 8 bases, and 11 bases lay between the germline ends. The CDR3 length is 12 residues. CDR3 loop: CASSNNRRGYTF. DNA for the CDR3: TGTGCCAGTAGTAACAACAGGAGAGGCTACACCTTC.

The chain employs TRBV30 and TRBJ2-2; D not certain. The CDR3 loop spans 15 amino acids. CDR1 and CDR2 (germline): GTSNPN, SVGIG (reference sequence). Trimming removed 2 bases from V and 5 bases from J, with 15 bases in between. DNA of the CDR3: TGTGCCTGGAGTTGGCGACTGGATGGAACCGGGGAGCTGTTTTTT. Encoded protein: CAWSWRLDGTGELFF.

The chain links TRBV6-6 to TRBJ1-2; D is unresolved. There are 14 residues in the CDR3. The V end was cut by 2 bases, the J end by 5 bases, with 12 bases between. The germline CDR1 and CDR2 sequences are MNHNY and SVGAGI (reference sequence). The CDR3 region has the DNA TGTGCCAGCAGTTACCTGGACGGTGCATATGGCTACACCTTC. It codes for CASSYLDGAYGYTF.

The chain links TRBV7-9 to TRBJ2-7, with D uncertain. Germline V CDR1 and CDR2: SEHNR, FQNEAQ (reference sequence). The CDR3 is made up of 12 amino acids. Trimming pared 1 base from V and 5 bases from J, leaving 6 bases between. CDR3 residues: CASSLVPNEQYF. CDR3 in DNA: TGTGCCAGCAGCTTAGTACCTAACGAGCAGTACTTC.

There are a few counts of this clonotype. J is TRBJ2-2 and V is TRBV2, with 14 bases lining up with TRBD2. V shed 8 bases and J 5 bases; nucleotides not matched to a gene: 4. The CDR3 loop spans 15 amino acids. CDR1 is SNHLY and CDR2 is FYNNEI in the germline V gene. The CDR3 DNA follows: TGTGCCAGCCGACTAGCGGGAGGGAGGACCGGGGAGCTGTTTTTT. This sequence encodes CASRLAGGRTGELFF.

This clonotype was counted only a few times. The rearrangement links TRBV4-1 to TRBJ1-6; D unresolved. Trimming left V 4 bases short and J 8 bases short, with 21 bases between. The CDR3 spans 17 residues. From germline, CDR1 is MGHRA and CDR2 YSYEKL. The CDR3: CASSLRVNAPNDSPLHF. The CDR3 region has the DNA TGCGCCAGCAGCCTTAGAGTGAACGCCCCGAACGATTCACCCCTCCACTTT.

The genes are TRBV12-3 or TRBV12-4 and TRBJ2-7; the match to TRBD2 covers 11 bases. CDR3 length: 16 amino acids. V trimming: 5 bases; J trimming: 3 bases; junction bases outside the gene matches: 9. DNA for the CDR3: TGTGCCAGCAGTCTCCTTGGGACTAGCGGCTTCTACGAGCAGTACTTC. Amino acid sequence: CASSLLGTSGFYEQYF.

The genes are TRBV9 and TRBJ1-1; possibly TRBD1 for D (5 bases). V was cut by 4 bases and J by 4 bases, with 14 bases left in between. The CDR3 is 14 residues long. Germline CDR1 reads SGDLS; CDR2 reads YYNGEE. The DNA of the CDR3 is TGTGCCAGCAGCCCCCAGATGGGGCTCACTGAAGCTTTCTTT. This encodes CASSPQMGLTEAFF.

This sequence joins TRBV7-8 and TRBJ1-6; 7 bases fit TRBD1. CDR1 is SGHVS and CDR2 is FQNEAQ in the germline V gene. V was pared by 6 bases and J by 7 bases, with 12 bases of the junction left unmatched. This CDR3 is built from 16 residues. The CDR3 nucleotides are TGTGCCAGCAGGCAGCAGCCGGGACAGAGAAATTCACCCCTCCACTTT. It specifies CASRQQPGQRNSPLHF.

The table lists this clonotype with a few counts. The chain uses TRBV7-9 and TRBJ2-7, with a weak D call TRBD1 (6 bases). Germline CDR1 reads SEHNR; CDR2 reads FQNEAQ (reference sequence). V lost 0 bases to trimming and J lost 7 bases, with 7 bases between them. The CDR3 extends over 12 amino acids. This chain's CDR3 is CASSLAQGEQYF. For the CDR3, the DNA is TGTGCCAGCAGCTTAGCGCAGGGGGAGCAGTACTTC.

This clonotype was observed a handful of times. The V gene is TRBV18, the J gene TRBJ1-1, with D tentatively TRBD1 (6 bases). The CDR3 totals 15 residues. With 3 bases removed from V and 4 bases from J, the gap between germline ends came to 15 bases. In germline, CDR1 is KGHSH, CDR2 LQKENI. CDR3 residues: CASSPTQTGITEAFF. Written as DNA, the CDR3 is TGTGCCAGCTCACCGACCCAAACAGGGATCACTGAAGCTTTCTTT.

This clonotype has more than one count but fewer than ten. The V gene is TRBV5-1, the J gene TRBJ2-3; D not certain. Germline-derived CDR1 and CDR2 are SGHRS and YFSETQ. The CDR3 is 14 residues long. V dropped 4 bases and J dropped 1 base, with 10 bases sitting between them. The CDR3 coding sequence is TGCGCCAGCAGCCTGGACCAGGGCACAGATACGCAGTATTTT. This translates into CASSLDQGTDTQYF.

This clonotype showed up just a few times. The V and J genes are TRBV6-4 and TRBJ2-3; D unresolved. Germline V lookup: CDR1 MRHNA, CDR2 SNTAGT. V was pared by 2 bases and J by 3 bases, with 3 bases between. This CDR3 has 12 residues. In DNA form, the CDR3 reads TGTGCCAGCAGTGACACAACAGATACGCAGTATTTT. Its protein is CASSDTTDTQYF.

The chain carries TRBV20-1 and TRBJ2-7; D possibly corresponds to TRBD2 (6 bases). Germline CDR1 reads DFQATT; CDR2 reads SNEGSKA (reference sequence). The CDR3 consists of 13 residues. The V end was cut by 7 bases, the J end by 0 bases, with 13 bases between. For the CDR3, the DNA is TGCAGTGTTTGGGACGGGAGCTCCTACGAGCAGTACTTC. Its protein is CSVWDGSSYEQYF.

In the case of this clonotype: This clone may be a read error of a much larger clone one base away. The genes are TRBV7-6 and TRBJ2-5, with a possible D match to TRBD1 (6 bases). The V gene's germline CDR1 is SGHVS and CDR2 FNYEAQ. With 4 bases removed from V and 0 bases from J, the gap between germline ends came to 6 bases. The CDR3 loop spans 13 amino acids. CDR3 bases: TGTGCCAGCAGCTGGACAGACCAAGAGACCCAGTACTTC. It translates to CASSWTDQETQYF. The whole variable domain, filled in from reference TRBV7-6 and TRBJ2-5, reads GAGVSQSPRYKVTKRGQDVALRCDPISGHVSLYWYRQALGQGPEFLTYFNYEAQQDKSGLPNDRFSAERPEGSISTLTIQRTEQRDSAMYRCASSWTDQETQYFGPGTRLLVL.

The gene calls are TRBV7-9 and TRBJ2-1; either TRBD1 or TRBD2 may supply D (5 bases each). Germline CDR1 reads SEHNR; CDR2 reads FQNEAQ (reference sequence). V was cut by 4 bases and J by 3 bases, with 19 bases left in between. CDR3 length: 17 amino acids. The CDR3 DNA reads as TGTGCCAGCAGCTCCTTATTCTCCGGGGACGGCTACAATGAGCAGTTCTTC. It yields the protein CASSSLFSGDGYNEQFF. The full variable domain, in which reference TRBV7-9 and TRBJ2-1 provide the parts outside the CDR3, is DTGVSQNPRHKITKRGQNVTFRCDPISEHNRLYWYRQTLGQGPEFLTYFQNEAQLEKSRLLSDRFSAERPKGSFSTLEIQRTEQGDSAMYLCASSSLFSGDGYNEQFFGPGTRLTVL.

This sequence joins TRBV7-2 and TRBJ1-1; no clear D. The V gene lost 5 bases and the J gene lost 5 bases, with 15 bases spanning the gap. The germline V gene has CDR1 SGHTA and CDR2 FQGNSA. The CDR3 contains 14 residues. The CDR3 DNA sequence: TGTGCCAGCAGCGGCCGCCGACACGAGACTGAAGCTTTCTTT. This gives the protein CASSGRRHETEAFF. The full variable domain, its missing parts supplied by reference TRBV7-2 and TRBJ1-1, is GAGVSQSPSNKVTEKGKDVELRCDPISGHTALYWYRQSLGQGLEFLIYFQGNSAPDKSGLPSDRFSAERTGGSVSTLTIQRTQQEDSAVYLCASSGRRHETEAFFGQGTRLTVV.

V gene TRBV6-6 combines with J gene TRBJ2-1; TRBD2 matches at 9 bases. The V gene end was trimmed by 4 bases and the J gene end by 5 bases; junction bases not matched to a gene: 6. There are 15 residues in the CDR3. The germline CDR1 and CDR2 sequences are MNHNY and SVGAGI (reference sequence). CDR3 bases: TGTGCCAGCAGTTCGACTAGCGGTAGGCACAATGAGCAGTTCTTC. Translated: CASSSTSGRHNEQFF.

The table lists this clonotype with a few counts. This chain connects TRBV6-2 or TRBV6-3 to TRBJ1-2; 9 positions agree with TRBD1. The germline CDR1 and CDR2 sequences are MNHEY and SVGEGT. Trimming at V came to 2 bases and at J to 3 bases, leaving 10 bases not matched to a gene. This CDR3 is built from 17 residues. This CDR3 is CASSYPRQGGYDYGYTF. The CDR3 DNA sequence: TGTGCCAGCAGTTACCCGCGACAGGGGGGTTATGACTATGGCTACACCTTC.

This clonotype has more than one count but fewer than ten. The rearrangement uses TRBV12-3 or TRBV12-4 and TRBJ1-1, with 9 positions matching TRBD1. V trimming: 6 bases; J trimming: 5 bases; junction bases outside the gene matches: 7. The CDR3 is made up of 14 amino acids. The CDR3 sequence is CASSYRQGDTEAFF. CDR3 coding DNA: TGTGCCAGCAGCTATAGACAGGGGGATACTGAAGCTTTCTTT.

V and J are TRBV27 and TRBJ1-6; D is possibly TRBD1 (6 bases). Per the germline V gene, CDR1 is MNHEY and CDR2 is SMNVEV (reference sequence). This CDR3 has 14 residues. Trimming shortened V by 5 bases and J by 9 bases, and 14 bases separated the two germline ends. The CDR3 spells CASSVRFRGSPLHF. The CDR3 region has the DNA TGTGCCAGCAGTGTCAGGTTCAGGGGTTCACCCCTCCACTTT.

This clonotype was found a few times. This chain joins TRBV19 and TRBJ2-7; 9 bases fit TRBD1. Germline V lookup: CDR1 LNHDA, CDR2 SQIVND (reference sequence). The CDR3 runs to 16 residues. The trim removed 7 bases at V and 1 base at J, leaving 11 bases unmatched. CDR3 coding DNA: TGTGCCAGTACCCGTAGAGGGGACAGGGATTCCTACGAGCAGTACTTC. It translates to CASTRRGDRDSYEQYF.

The genes are TRBV6-2 or TRBV6-3 and TRBJ1-1, with D uncertain. CDR1 is MNHEY and CDR2 is SVGEGT in the germline V gene. The CDR3 contains 10 residues. Trimming took off 8 bases at V and 5 bases at J, with 6 bases between the two ends. The CDR3 loop reads CASGWTEAFF. DNA of the CDR3: TGTGCCAGCGGTTGGACTGAAGCTTTCTTT.